The sequence of this TCR beta chain was determined in a study of blood T cell repertoires in COVID-19. Background on the study: Material from acute and convalescent COVID-19 was sourced from the United States, Italy and Spain. Nucleic acid was either cDNA or gDNA, and it came from T cells, B-cell-depleted T cells, or PBMCs.

Source study methods: Estimates of nucleated cell counts were drawn from the amplification of reference gene primers. TCRdb's table, derived via immunoSEQ multiplex PCR, lists solely in-frame clones and lacks some. Clone size and V and J calls were adopted from that table, with D and trimming inferred from the DNA. This table holds roughly 70,000 clones, more than 60% found once. The CDR3 is 16 residues long. After removal of 4 bases from V and 5 bases from J, the junction contained 8 bases not matched to a gene. Germline V gene lookup returns CDR1 KGHDR and CDR2 SFDVKD. The specimen sequenced was peripheral blood. This clonotype was obtained from a man between 60 and 75 years old with acute or convalescent COVID-19. V is TRBV24-1 and J is TRBJ2-5, with TRBD2 identical over 11 bases. Here the CDR3 DNA reads TGTGCCACCAGTGACACCACTAGCGGGAGCATCGAGACCCAGTACTTC. As protein: CATSDTTSGSIETQYF.